This T cell receptor beta chain stems from a study of blood T cell repertoires in COVID-19. Background on the study: Recovered Cohort 3 donors showed two negative PCRs, clearance, or symptom resolution.

Libraries were prepared by immunoSEQ multiplex PCR; TCRdb keeps only in-frame clonotypes and omits some of them. The sample has under 150,000 clones; approximately 80% are singletons. This clone was seen just once. Across about two dozen US areas, participants ranged in age from roughly 18 to 95 years. Participants' reported clinical history set cohort assignment. CDR3 length: 15 residues. The germline gives CDR1 PRHDT, CDR2 FYEKMQ (reference sequence). Trimming took 5 bases from V and 5 from J, leaving 18 bases between them. This TCR was sampled from a man in his forties or fifties in a cohort exposed to, infected with or recovered from COVID-19 (not recorded which). The chain carries TRBV13 and TRBJ1-2, with D tentatively TRBD1 (6 bases). Material: PBMCs or T cells enriched from blood (not recorded which). This chain's CDR3 is CASSQGTRTKYGYTF. CDR3 DNA sequence: TGTGCCAGCAGCCAGGGGACAAGGACGAAGTATGGCTACACCTTC.